This entry features one T cell receptor beta chain sequence. Its antigen is still unknown. Trimming left V 3 bases short and J 3 bases short, with 12 bases between. This CDR3 is built from 14 residues. Germline CDR1 is KGHSH and CDR2 is LQKENI. This record comes from a study of T cell responses to AZD1222 COVID-19 vaccine. Study-wide findings and caveats: Repertoire sampling happened only post peak T cell response. With two AZD1222 doses given, Spike-specific TCR breadth and depth both rose. In a largely white British group with more females than males, clonal diversity was possibly underestimated.

Profiling relied on immunoSEQ multiplex PCR, and the TCRdb table lists in-frame clones only, not all of them. The sample includes some 200,000 clones, 93% of them seen just once. The V and J genes are TRBV18 and TRBJ2-7; D may match TRBD1 or TRBD2 (5 bases each). The sequencing used peripheral blood, collected on day 0 of AZD1222 vaccination. This TCR was recovered from an adult in good health. CDR3 amino acids: CASSPAGGVYEQYF. As DNA, the CDR3 is TGTGCCAGCTCACCGGCTGGGGGTGTCTACGAGCAGTACTTC.